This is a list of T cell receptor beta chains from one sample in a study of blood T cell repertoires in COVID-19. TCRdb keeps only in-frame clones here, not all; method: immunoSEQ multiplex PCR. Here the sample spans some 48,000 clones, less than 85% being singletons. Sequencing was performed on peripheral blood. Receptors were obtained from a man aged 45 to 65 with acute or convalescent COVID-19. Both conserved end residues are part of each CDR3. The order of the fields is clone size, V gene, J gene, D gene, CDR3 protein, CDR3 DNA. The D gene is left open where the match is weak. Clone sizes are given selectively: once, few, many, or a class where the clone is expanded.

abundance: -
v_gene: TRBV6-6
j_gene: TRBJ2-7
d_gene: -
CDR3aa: CASSYEGNGVGEQYF
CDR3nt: TGTGCCAGCAGTTACGAGGGTAACGGGGTGGGTGAGCAGTACTTC

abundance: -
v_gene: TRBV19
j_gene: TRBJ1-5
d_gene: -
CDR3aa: CASSSGGFSNQPQHF
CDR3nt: TGTGCCAGTAGCTCCGGGGGGTTTAGCAATCAGCCCCAGCATTTT

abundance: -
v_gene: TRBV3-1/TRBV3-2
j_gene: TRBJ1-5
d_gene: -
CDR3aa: CASSPSRGSNQPQHF
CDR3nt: TGTGCCAGCAGCCCCTCGAGGGGGAGCAATCAGCCCCAGCATTTT

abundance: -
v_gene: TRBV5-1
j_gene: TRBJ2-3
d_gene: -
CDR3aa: CASSLDRLATDTQYF
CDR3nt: TGCGCCAGCAGCTTAGACAGGCTCGCCACAGATACGCAGTATTTT

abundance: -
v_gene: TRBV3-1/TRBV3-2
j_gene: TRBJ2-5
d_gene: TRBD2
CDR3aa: CASSQDLVAGIQETQYF
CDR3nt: TGTGCCAGCAGCCAAGATTTGGTAGCGGGCATCCAAGAGACCCAGTACTTC

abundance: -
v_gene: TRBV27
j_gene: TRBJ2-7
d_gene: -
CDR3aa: CASSSPWTATYEQYF
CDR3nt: TGTGCCAGCAGTTCCCCTTGGACAGCGACCTACGAGCAGTACTTC

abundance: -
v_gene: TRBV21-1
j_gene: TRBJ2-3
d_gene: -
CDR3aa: CASSKVPGTSAPGTDTQYF
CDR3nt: TGTGCCAGCAGCAAAGTCCCCGGGACTAGCGCGCCGGGCACAGATACGCAGTATTTT

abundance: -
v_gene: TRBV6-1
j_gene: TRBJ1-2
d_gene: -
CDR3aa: CASSELRGGSGYTF
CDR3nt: TGTGCCAGCAGTGAATTAAGGGGGGGATCCGGCTACACCTTC

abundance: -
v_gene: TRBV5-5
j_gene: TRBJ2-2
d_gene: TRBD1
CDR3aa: CASSTPDRGNTGELFF
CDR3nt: TGTGCCAGCAGCACGCCGGACAGGGGAAACACCGGGGAGCTGTTTTTT

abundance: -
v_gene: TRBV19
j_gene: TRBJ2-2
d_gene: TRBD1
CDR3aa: CASQGDGYTGELFF
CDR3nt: TGTGCCAGTCAGGGGGACGGATACACCGGGGAGCTGTTTTTT

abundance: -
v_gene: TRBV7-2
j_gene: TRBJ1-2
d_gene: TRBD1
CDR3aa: CASSLDWAGQTTF
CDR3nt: TGTGCCAGCAGCTTAGATTGGGCGGGACAGACGACCTTC

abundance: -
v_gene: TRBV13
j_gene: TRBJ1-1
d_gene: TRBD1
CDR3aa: CASSLDRGPNTEAFF
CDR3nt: TGTGCCAGCAGCTTAGACAGGGGACCGAACACTGAAGCTTTCTTT

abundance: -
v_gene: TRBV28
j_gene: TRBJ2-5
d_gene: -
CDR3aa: CASVAVGNQETQYF
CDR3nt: TGTGCCAGCGTAGCGGTGGGGAACCAAGAGACCCAGTACTTC

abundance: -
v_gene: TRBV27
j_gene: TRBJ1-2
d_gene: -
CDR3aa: CASRITGLAGYTF
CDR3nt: TGTGCCAGCAGGATAACAGGGCTCGCTGGCTACACCTTC

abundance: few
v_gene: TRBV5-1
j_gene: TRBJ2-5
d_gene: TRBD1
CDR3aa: CASSLAGTEKETQYF
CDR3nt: TGCGCCAGCAGCTTGGCCGGGACAGAAAAAGAGACCCAGTACTTC

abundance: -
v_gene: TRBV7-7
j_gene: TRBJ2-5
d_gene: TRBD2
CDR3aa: CASSKGLAGDYRETQYF
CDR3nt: TGTGCCAGCAGCAAGGGACTAGCGGGGGACTACCGGGAGACCCAGTACTTC

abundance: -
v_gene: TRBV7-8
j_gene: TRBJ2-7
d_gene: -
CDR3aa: CATAGGTAFRAYEQYF
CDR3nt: TGTGCCACCGCCGGAGGGACAGCGTTTCGCGCCTACGAGCAGTACTTC

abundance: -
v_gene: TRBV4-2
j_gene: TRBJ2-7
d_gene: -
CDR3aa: CASSLGGSGEQYF
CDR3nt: TGTGCCAGCAGCCTGGGAGGAAGTGGAGAGCAGTACTTC

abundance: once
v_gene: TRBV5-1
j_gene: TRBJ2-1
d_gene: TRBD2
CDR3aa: CASSPTGTTSHNEQFF
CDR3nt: TGCGCCAGCAGCCCCACCGGGACTACCTCACACAATGAGCAGTTCTTC

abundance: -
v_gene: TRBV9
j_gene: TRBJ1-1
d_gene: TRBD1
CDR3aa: CASSVRTGDDTEAFF
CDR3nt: TGTGCCAGCAGCGTCAGGACAGGCGATGACACTGAAGCTTTCTTT

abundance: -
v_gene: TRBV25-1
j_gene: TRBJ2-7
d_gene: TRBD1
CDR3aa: CASSPQGQGLSYEQYF
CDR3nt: TGTGCCAGCAGTCCTCAAGGACAGGGCCTCTCCTACGAGCAGTACTTC

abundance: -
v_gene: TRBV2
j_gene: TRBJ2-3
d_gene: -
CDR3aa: CASRQGPDTQYF
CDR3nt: TGTGCCAGCAGGCAGGGCCCAGATACGCAGTATTTT

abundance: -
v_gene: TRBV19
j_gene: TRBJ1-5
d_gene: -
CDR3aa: CASGGGQPQHF
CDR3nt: TGTGCCAGCGGGGGGGGTCAGCCCCAGCATTTT

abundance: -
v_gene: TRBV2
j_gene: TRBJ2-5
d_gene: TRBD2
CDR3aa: CAILAGVPETQYF
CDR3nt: TGTGCCATCTTAGCGGGAGTGCCGGAGACCCAGTACTTC

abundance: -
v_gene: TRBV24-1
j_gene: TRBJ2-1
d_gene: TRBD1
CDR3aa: CATSDLPRGQGEQFF
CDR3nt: TGTGCCACCAGTGATTTGCCCAGGGGGCAGGGTGAGCAGTTCTTC

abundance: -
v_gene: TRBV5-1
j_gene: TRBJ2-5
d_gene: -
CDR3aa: CASSLGTGFQETQYF
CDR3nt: TGCGCCAGCAGCTTGGGTACAGGGTTCCAAGAGACCCAGTACTTC

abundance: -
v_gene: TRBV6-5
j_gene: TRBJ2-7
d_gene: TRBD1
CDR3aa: CASTSWDRGYEQYF
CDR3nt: TGTGCCAGCACGTCATGGGACAGGGGTTACGAGCAGTACTTC

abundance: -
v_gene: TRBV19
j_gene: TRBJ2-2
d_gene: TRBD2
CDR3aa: CRGLAGVEELFF
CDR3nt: TGTCGCGGACTAGCGGGAGTTGAGGAGCTGTTTTTT

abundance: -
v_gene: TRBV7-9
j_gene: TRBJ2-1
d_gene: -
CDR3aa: CASSRDSSEQFF
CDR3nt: TGTGCCAGCAGCCGTGACAGTAGTGAGCAGTTCTTC

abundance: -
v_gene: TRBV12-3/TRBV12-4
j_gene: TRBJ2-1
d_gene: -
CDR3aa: CASSLGALPDAFF
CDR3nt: TGTGCCAGCAGTTTAGGGGCGCTCCCCGATGCGTTCTTC

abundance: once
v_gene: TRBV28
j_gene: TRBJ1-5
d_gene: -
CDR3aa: CASSLGLSGHQPQHF
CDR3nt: TGTGCCAGCAGTTTGGGCCTCTCAGGCCATCAGCCCCAGCATTTT

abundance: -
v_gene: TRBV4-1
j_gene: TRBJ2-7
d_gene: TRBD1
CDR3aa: CASSQGTGGSYEQYF
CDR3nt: TGCGCCAGCAGCCAGGGAACAGGGGGCTCCTACGAGCAGTACTTC

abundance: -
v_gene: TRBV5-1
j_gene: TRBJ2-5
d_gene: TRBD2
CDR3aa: CASSPGGGSHAETQYF
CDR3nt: TGCGCCAGCAGCCCGGGGGGTGGGTCCCATGCGGAGACCCAGTACTTC

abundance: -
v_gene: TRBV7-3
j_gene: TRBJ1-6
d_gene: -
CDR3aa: CASSQMSNSPLHF
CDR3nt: TGTGCCAGCAGCCAAATGAGTAATTCACCCCTCCACTTT

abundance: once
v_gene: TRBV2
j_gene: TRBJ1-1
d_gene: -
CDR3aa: CASSQTGHTNTEAFF
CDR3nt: TGTGCCAGCAGTCAAACGGGACATACCAACACTGAAGCTTTCTTT

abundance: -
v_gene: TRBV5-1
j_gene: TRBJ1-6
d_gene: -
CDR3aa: CASSLDSSSYNSPLHF
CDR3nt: TGCGCCAGCAGCTTAGACAGCAGCTCCTATAATTCACCCCTCCACTTT

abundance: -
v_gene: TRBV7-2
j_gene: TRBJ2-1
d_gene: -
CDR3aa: CASSLSGGGLSYNEQFF
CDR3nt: TGTGCCAGCAGCTTAAGCGGAGGTGGGCTCTCCTACAATGAGCAGTTCTTC

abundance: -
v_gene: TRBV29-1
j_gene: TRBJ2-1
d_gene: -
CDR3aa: CSFEGAGHEQFF
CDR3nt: TGCAGCTTCGAAGGGGCGGGGCATGAGCAGTTCTTC

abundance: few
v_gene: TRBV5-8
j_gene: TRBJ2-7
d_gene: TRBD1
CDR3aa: CASSSRGRSYEQYF
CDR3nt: TGTGCCAGCAGCTCCAGGGGGCGATCGTACGAGCAGTACTTC

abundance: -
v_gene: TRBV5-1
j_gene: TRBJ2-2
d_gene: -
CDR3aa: CASSVGSGELFF
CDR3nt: TGCGCCAGCAGCGTTGGCAGCGGGGAGCTGTTTTTT

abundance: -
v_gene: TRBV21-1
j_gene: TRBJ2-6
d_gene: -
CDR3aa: CASSKVPGFSGANVLTF
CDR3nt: TGTGCCAGCAGCAAAGTTCCGGGTTTCTCTGGGGCCAACGTCCTGACTTTC

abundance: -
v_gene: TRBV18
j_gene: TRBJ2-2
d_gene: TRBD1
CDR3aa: CASSPDRGGGTGELFF
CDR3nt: TGTGCCAGCTCACCAGACAGGGGAGGCGGCACCGGGGAGCTGTTTTTT

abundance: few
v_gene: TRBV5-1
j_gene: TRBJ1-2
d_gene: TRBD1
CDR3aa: CASSPDREYGYTF
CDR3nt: TGCGCCAGCAGCCCGGACAGGGAGTATGGCTACACCTTC

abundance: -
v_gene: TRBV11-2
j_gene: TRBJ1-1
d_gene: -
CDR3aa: CASSLDMANLNTEAFF
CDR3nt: TGTGCCAGCAGCTTAGATATGGCAAACCTGAACACTGAAGCTTTCTTT

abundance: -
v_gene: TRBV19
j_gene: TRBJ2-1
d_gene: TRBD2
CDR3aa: CASSPPQPLKRGYNEQFF
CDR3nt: TGTGCCAGTAGCCCACCCCAACCCCTAAAGCGGGGTTACAATGAGCAGTTCTTC

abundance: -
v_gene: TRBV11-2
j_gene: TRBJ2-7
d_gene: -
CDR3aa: CASSPLRGRTTYEQYF
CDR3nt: TGTGCCAGCAGCCCTCTCAGAGGCCGTACAACCTACGAGCAGTACTTC

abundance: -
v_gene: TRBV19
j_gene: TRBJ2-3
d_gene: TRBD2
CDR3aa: CASTMGSGAADTQYF
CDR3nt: TGTGCCAGTACCATGGGTAGCGGGGCCGCAGATACGCAGTATTTT

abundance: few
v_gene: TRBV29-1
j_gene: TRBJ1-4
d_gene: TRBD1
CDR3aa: CSVEGGQGATNEKLFF
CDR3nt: TGCAGCGTTGAGGGGGGACAGGGGGCGACTAATGAAAAACTGTTTTTT

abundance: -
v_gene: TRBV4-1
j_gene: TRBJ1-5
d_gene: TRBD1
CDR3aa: CASSQGTGSQPQHF
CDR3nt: TGCGCCAGCAGCCAAGGGACAGGGTCTCAGCCCCAGCATTTT